This paragraph covers one T cell receptor (beta chain) sequence. The repertoire was sequenced with immunoSEQ multiplex PCR; TCRdb's copy has only in-frame clones and lacks some. The sample yields some 2 million clones, over 85% seen once. This entry comes from a study of shared clonotypes between healthy human individuals. Background on the study: Each donor's CD4 naive and CD4 memory cells filled three plates apiece, CD8 naive two, and CD8 memory one.

Germline CDR1 SEHNR, CDR2 FQNEAQ (reference sequence). Between the trimmed V and J ends, which lost 5 bases and 5 bases, there was a span of 9 bases. CDR3 length: 12 amino acids. Terminally differentiated effector memory CD45RA+ cells were excluded from the naive CD8 cells, which were CD45RO-negative and positively selected for CCR7. Input material: naive CD8+ T cells sorted from blood. V gene TRBV7-9 combines with J gene TRBJ1-1; D ambiguous. The origin of this receptor is a man aged 18 to 29 in good health. CDR3 nucleotide sequence: TGTGCCAGCAGCGAGGTGGGGACTGAAGCTTTCTTT. Translated: CASSEVGTEAFF.